This T cell receptor beta chain was obtained from a study of blood T cell repertoires in COVID-19. About the research overall: There were acute and convalescent COVID-19 samples, and they came from the United States, Italy and Spain. PBMCs, B-cell-depleted T cells, or T cells were the source of the cDNA or gDNA that made up the material.

Authors' processing steps: For nucleated cells, counts were estimated from reference gene primer amplification. Assay: immunoSEQ multiplex PCR; the TCRdb copy retains only in-frame clones and omits some. That table gives V, J and clone size, and the DNA gave D and trimming. The sample includes some 300,000 clones, over 80% of them seen just once. V was cut by 3 bases and J by 0 bases, with 8 bases left in between. The CDR3 is 14 residues long. The germline CDR1 and CDR2 sequences are SGHRS and YFSETQ. Seattle participants joined during active infection and were tracked over time. Sequenced input: peripheral blood. V usage is TRBV5-1 and J usage is TRBJ2-3, with D possibly matching TRBD2 (6 bases). The TCR sequence derives from a woman aged 45-59 years with COVID-19, enrolled during active disease. The CDR3: CASSYGTSTDTQYF. The CDR3 coding sequence is TGCGCCAGCAGCTACGGGACTAGCACAGATACGCAGTATTTT.